This T cell receptor beta chain was found in a study of regulatory T cells in long-lasting Graves disease. Deletions cut 4 bases from V and 10 bases from J, with 18 bases between. The CDR3 is 15 amino acids. Germline CDR1 is SGHDT and CDR2 is YYEEEE. CDR3 regions were amplified by Arm-PCR using iRepertoire HTBI primers to build TCR beta libraries. MiXCR, run by TCRdb on the multiplex PCR reads, gives a single entry per CDR3 protein. The sample includes some 330,000 distinct CDR3 sequences, more than 20% of them seen just once. This clonotype was recorded many times. Time point specified: persistent/refractory GD, antithyroid drugs over 5 years with positive TRAb. Preparation of the TCR library used RNA extracted from PBMCs.

Specimen: peripheral blood mononuclear cells (PBMCs), collected when the disease was refractory, from a patient treated with antithyroid drugs. This receptor was obtained from a woman between 40 and 50 years old with Graves disease. V usage is TRBV5-6 and J usage is TRBJ1-6; D perhaps matches TRBD1 (5 bases). The CDR3 loop is CASSGYSGWGSPLHF. For the CDR3, the DNA is TGTGCCAGCAGCGGATACTCAGGGTGGGGGTCACCCCTCCACTTT.